The clone carrying this TCR beta chain has only a few counts. How the authors handled the data: The authors estimated nucleated cell counts from reference gene primer amplification. Sequencing used immunoSEQ multiplex PCR; TCRdb keeps in-frame clones, though not all of them. V and J calls and clone size are copied from that table; D and trimming were computed from the DNA. Among around 200,000 clones, roughly 80% were seen once, and the ten largest hold approximately 13%. The CDR3 extends over 17 amino acids. In germline, CDR1 is LNHDA, CDR2 SQIVND (reference sequence). V lost 5 bases, J lost 3 bases, and 20 bases lay in between. This entry comes from a study of blood T cell repertoires in COVID-19. Whole-study context: Sites in the United States, Italy and Spain provided acute and convalescent COVID-19 samples. Sources were T cells, B-cell-depleted T cells, or PBMCs; the material itself was cDNA or gDNA.

The V and J genes are TRBV19 and TRBJ1-5; D is undetermined. The sequenced material came from peripheral blood. The sequence was collected from a man over 45 who had recovered from COVID-19. The CDR3 region is CASSFGPRVVVNQPQHF. CDR3 nucleotide sequence: TGTGCCAGTAGTTTCGGGCCGAGGGTGGTGGTCAATCAGCCCCAGCATTTT.